This T cell receptor (beta chain) emerged from a study of blood T cell repertoires in COVID-19. Study-level information: The origin of the acute and convalescent COVID-19 samples was the United States, Italy and Spain. PBMCs, B-cell-depleted T cells, or T cells were the source of the cDNA or gDNA that made up the material.

The CDR3 is 15 residues long. Looked up from germline, CDR1 is LGHDT and CDR2 is YNNKEL (reference sequence). Germline trimming cut 9 bases from V and 11 bases from J; bases unmatched to any gene: 17. Clones were sequenced by immunoSEQ multiplex PCR, and TCRdb holds only the in-frame ones, with some missing. The sample yields 75,000 or so clones, around 80% seen once. The sample holds one count of this clone. Sequences were obtained from peripheral blood. This clonotype was sampled from a man between 60 and 75 years old with acute or convalescent COVID-19. The chain couples TRBV3-1 (or the pseudogene TRBV3-2) to TRBJ2-3; TRBD2 aligns across 10 bases. The CDR3 sequence is CASTTLAGAGGGQYF. Written as DNA, the CDR3 is TGTGCCAGTACAACTCTAGCGGGGGCCGGCGGGGGGCAGTATTTT.